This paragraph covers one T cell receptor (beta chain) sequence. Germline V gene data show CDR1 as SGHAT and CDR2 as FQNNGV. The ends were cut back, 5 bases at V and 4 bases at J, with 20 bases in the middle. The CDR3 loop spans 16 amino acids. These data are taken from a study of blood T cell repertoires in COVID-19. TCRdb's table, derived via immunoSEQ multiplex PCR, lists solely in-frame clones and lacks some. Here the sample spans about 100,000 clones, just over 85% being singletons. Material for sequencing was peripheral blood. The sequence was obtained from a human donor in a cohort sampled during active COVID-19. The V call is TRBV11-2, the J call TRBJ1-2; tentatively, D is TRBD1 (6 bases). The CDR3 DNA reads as TGTGCCAGCAGCCCCTCCCCCACGAGCAGGGGCTATGGCTACACCTTC. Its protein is CASSPSPTSRGYGYTF.